These T cell receptor beta chains were read from a single sample in a study of CXCR3-negative and CXCR3-positive naive CD8 T cells. TCRdb reanalyzed the 5' RACE reads, giving one entry per CDR3 protein sequence and no DNA. The sample includes about 62,000 distinct CDR3 sequences. Sequencing was carried out using naive CXCR3- CD8+ T cells from blood. Every receptor here comes from a human donor in good health. Some clones in this sample may be carry-over from other donors' samples. CDR3s include the opening cysteine and the closing phenylalanine or tryptophan. Each record gives: V gene, J gene, CDR3 protein.

V gene: TRBV6-6
J gene: TRBJ1-1
CDR3 protein: CASRLPDGEAFF

V gene: TRBV15
J gene: TRBJ2-7
CDR3 protein: CATSRDRGRYEQYF

V gene: TRBV9
J gene: TRBJ2-3
CDR3 protein: CASSPPPQGLADTQYF

V gene: TRBV20-1
J gene: TRBJ2-7
CDR3 protein: CSARDRRSSYEQYF

V gene: TRBV20-1
J gene: TRBJ2-1
CDR3 protein: CSASRWEEGSYNEQFF

V gene: TRBV7-9
J gene: TRBJ2-7
CDR3 protein: CASSLVVRSGSYEQYF

V gene: TRBV20-1
J gene: TRBJ2-2
CDR3 protein: CSARDLAVTGELFF

V gene: TRBV12-3/TRBV12-4
J gene: TRBJ2-3
CDR3 protein: CASIARDRVYTDTQYF

V gene: TRBV20-1
J gene: TRBJ2-7
CDR3 protein: CSARDEWGTPDYEQYF

V gene: TRBV29-1
J gene: TRBJ2-1
CDR3 protein: CSALAEPGEQFF

V gene: TRBV7-2
J gene: TRBJ2-1
CDR3 protein: CASSFLSGGVNEQFF

V gene: TRBV5-1
J gene: TRBJ2-1
CDR3 protein: CASRDPRRNEQFF

V gene: TRBV14
J gene: TRBJ2-1
CDR3 protein: CASSQDSRQVHDGEQFF

V gene: TRBV21-1
J gene: TRBJ1-5
CDR3 protein: CASSKGAEVNQPQHF

V gene: TRBV7-9
J gene: TRBJ2-1
CDR3 protein: CASSPSREQFF

V gene: TRBV7-6
J gene: TRBJ2-5
CDR3 protein: CASSLSDGWETQYF

V gene: TRBV12-3/TRBV12-4
J gene: TRBJ2-5
CDR3 protein: CASRPGTAETQYF